This T cell receptor beta chain was recorded in a study of T cell repertoires in cytomegalovirus infection. Study at large: Based on public TCR beta signatures, there were indications of CMV infection and of a matching HLA type.

This clonotype has only a few counts. Its antigen remains unknown. Findings and caveats of the study: Summed public TCR beta family frequency identified CMV carriers bearing the relevant HLA. The ex vivo response showed dominance by HLA-C-restricted CMV-specific TCR beta clonotypes.

MiXCR was run by TCRdb on the reads, yielding one entry per CDR3 protein. The sample lists approximately 83,000 distinct CDR3 sequences, roughly a quarter occurring once. This CDR3 is built from 17 residues. Germline V CDR1 and CDR2: MNHEY, SMNVEV (reference sequence). After removal of 4 bases from V and 6 bases from J, the junction contained 13 bases not matched to a gene. The source was CD8+ T cells from cultured PBMCs, collected from culture after CMV antigen stimulation. V gene TRBV27 combines with J gene TRBJ2-1, with 9 bases identical to TRBD2. The receptor was isolated from a human donor in good health (CMV status not recorded). Some clones in this sample may be carry-over from other donors' samples. The CDR3 here is CASSSGRWTSVANEQFF. The DNA of the CDR3 is TGTGCCAGCAGTTCGGGTCGGTGGACTAGCGTCGCCAATGAGCAGTTCTTC.